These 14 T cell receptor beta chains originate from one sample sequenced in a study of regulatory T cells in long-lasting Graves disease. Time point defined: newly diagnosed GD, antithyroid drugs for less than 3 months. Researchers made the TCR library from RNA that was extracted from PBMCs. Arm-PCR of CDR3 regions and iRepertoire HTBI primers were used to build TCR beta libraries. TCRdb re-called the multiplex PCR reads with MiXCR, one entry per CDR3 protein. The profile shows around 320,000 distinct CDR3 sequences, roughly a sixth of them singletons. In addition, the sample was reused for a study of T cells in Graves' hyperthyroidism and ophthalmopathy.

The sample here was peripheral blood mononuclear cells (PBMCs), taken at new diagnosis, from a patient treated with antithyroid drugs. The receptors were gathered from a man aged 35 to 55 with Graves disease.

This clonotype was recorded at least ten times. CDR3 nucleotides: TGTGCCAGCTCCGGAAGCGAAGCTTTCTTT. Amino acid sequence: CASSGSEAFF. V is TRBV7-8 and J is TRBJ1-1, with unresolved D. The CDR3 totals 10 residues. The germline gives CDR1 SGHVS, CDR2 FQNEAQ. The V end lost 8 bases, the J end lost 8 bases, and 9 bases lay between the germline ends.

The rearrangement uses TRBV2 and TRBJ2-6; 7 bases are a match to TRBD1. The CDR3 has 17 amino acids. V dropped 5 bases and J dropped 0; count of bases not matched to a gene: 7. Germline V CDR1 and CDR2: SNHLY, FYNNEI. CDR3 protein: CASSYQGVNSGANVLTF. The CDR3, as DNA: TGTGCCAGCAGTTATCAGGGGGTTAACTCTGGGGCCAACGTCCTGACTTTC.

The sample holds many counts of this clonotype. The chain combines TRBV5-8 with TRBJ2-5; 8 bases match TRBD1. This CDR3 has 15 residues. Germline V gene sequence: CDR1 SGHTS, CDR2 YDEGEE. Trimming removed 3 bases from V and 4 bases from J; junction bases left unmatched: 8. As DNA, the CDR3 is TGTGCCAGCAGCTCCAGGGGGCAGTGGGGAGAGACCCAGTACTTC. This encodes CASSSRGQWGETQYF.

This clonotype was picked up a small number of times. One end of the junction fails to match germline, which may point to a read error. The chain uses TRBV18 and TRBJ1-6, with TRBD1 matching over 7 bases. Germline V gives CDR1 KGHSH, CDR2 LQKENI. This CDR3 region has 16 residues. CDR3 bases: TGTGCCAGCTCACCCACCTGGGACAGAGATAACTCACCCCTCCACTTT. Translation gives CASSPTWDRDNSPLHF. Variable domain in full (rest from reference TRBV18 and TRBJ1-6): NAGVMQNPRHLVRRRGQEARLRCSPMKGHSHVYWYRQLPEEGLKFMVYLQKENIIDESGMPKERFSAEFPKEGPSILRIQQVVRGDSAAYFCASSPTWDRDNSPLHFGNGTRLTVT.

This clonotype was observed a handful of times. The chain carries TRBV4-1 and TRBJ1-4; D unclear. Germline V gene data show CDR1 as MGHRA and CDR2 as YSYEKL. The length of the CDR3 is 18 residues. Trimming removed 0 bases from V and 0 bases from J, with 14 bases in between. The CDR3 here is CASSQDRPGRSTNEKLFF. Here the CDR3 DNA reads TGCGCCAGCAGCCAAGATCGCCCGGGCCGCTCAACTAATGAAAAACTGTTTTTT.

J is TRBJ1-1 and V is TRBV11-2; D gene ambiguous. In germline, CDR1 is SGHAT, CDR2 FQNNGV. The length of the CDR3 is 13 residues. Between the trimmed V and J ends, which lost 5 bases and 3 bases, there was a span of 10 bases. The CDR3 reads CASSQMSYTEAFF. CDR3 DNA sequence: TGTGCCAGCAGCCAAATGTCGTACACTGAAGCTTTCTTT.

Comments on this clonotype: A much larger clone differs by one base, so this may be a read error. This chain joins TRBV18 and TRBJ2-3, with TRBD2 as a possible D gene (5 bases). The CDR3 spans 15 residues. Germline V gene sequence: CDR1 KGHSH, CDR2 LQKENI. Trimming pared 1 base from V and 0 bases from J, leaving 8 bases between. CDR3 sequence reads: CASSPQGVSTDTQYF. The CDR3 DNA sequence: TGTGCCAGCTCACCACAGGGAGTTAGCACAGATACGCAGTATTTT. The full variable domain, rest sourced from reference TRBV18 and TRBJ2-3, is NAGVMQNPRHLVRRRGQEARLRCSPMKGHSHVYWYRQLPEEGLKFMVYLQKENIIDESGMPKERFSAEFPKEGPSILRIQQVVRGDSAAYFCASSPQGVSTDTQYFGPGTRLTVL.

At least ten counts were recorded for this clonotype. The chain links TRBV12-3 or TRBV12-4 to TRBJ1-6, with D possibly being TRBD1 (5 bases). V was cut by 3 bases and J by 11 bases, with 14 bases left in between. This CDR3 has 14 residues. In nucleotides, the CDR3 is TGTGCCAGCAGTTTCAGGGCTGGGGTGGCACCCCTCCACTTT. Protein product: CASSFRAGVAPLHF.

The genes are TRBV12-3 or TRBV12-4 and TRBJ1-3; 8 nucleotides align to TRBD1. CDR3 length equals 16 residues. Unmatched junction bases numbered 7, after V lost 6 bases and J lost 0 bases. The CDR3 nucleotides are TGTGCCAGCAGCCGGGACAGGCAACGCTCTGGAAACACCATATATTTT. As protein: CASSRDRQRSGNTIYF.

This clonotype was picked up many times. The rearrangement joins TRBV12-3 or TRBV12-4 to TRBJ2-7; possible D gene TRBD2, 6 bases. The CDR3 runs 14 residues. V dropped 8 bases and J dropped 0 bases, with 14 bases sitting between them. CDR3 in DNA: TGTGCCAGCGGACTATACGGGACCTCCTACGAGCAGTACTTC. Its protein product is CASGLYGTSYEQYF.

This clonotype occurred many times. CDR3 DNA: TGTGCCAGCAGCCCCGGACAGGAACCCTTTAGAACCCAGTACTTC. This codes for CASSPGQEPFRTQYF. The genes are TRBV7-7 and TRBJ2-5; 7 bases match TRBD1. The ends lost 5 bases at V and 8 bases at J; junction bases unmatched: 14. This CDR3 is built from 15 residues. Germline lookup yields CDR1 SSHAT and CDR2 FNYEAQ (reference sequence).

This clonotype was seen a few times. The CDR3: CASSQMDRAEYEQYF. The CDR3 bases are TGTGCCAGCAGCCAGATGGACAGGGCGGAGTACGAGCAGTACTTC. The chain uses TRBV3-1 and TRBJ2-7; 8 bases match TRBD1. The V gene end was trimmed by 3 bases and the J gene end by 4 bases; junction bases not matched to a gene: 8. Germline V lookup: CDR1 LGHDT, CDR2 YNNKEL (reference sequence). The length of the CDR3 is 15 residues.

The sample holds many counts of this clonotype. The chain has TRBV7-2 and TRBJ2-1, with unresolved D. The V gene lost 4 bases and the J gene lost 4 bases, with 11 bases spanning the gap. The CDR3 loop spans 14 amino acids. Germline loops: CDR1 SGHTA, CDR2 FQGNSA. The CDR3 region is CASSSPDRYNEQFF. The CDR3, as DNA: TGTGCCAGCAGCTCTCCCGACCGGTACAATGAGCAGTTCTTC.

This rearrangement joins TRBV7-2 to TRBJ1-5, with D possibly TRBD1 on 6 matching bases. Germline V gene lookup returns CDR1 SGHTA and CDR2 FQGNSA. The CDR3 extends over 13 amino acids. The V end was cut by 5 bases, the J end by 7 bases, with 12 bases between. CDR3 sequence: CASSPSGGQPQHF. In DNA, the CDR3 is TGTGCCAGCAGCCCCTCGGGGGGCCAGCCCCAGCATTTT.